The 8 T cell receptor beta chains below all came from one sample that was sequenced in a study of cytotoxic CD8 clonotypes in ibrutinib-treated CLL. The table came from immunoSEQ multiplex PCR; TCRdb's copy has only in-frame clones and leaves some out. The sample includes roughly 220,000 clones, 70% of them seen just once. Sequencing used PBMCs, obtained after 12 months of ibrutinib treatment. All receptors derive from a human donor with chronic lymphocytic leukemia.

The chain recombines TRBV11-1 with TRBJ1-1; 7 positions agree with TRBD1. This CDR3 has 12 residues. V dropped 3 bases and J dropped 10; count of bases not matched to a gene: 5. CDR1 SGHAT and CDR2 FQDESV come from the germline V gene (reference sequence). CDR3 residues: CASSFRQGGAFF. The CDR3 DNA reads TGTGCCAGCAGCTTTCGGCAGGGGGGAGCTTTCTTT.

CDR3: CAGRPTPQGCYEQYF. CDR3 nucleotide sequence: TGTGCCGGACGCCCTACGCCACAGGGCTGCTACGAGCAGTACTTC. The chain carries TRBV6-6 and TRBJ2-7, with D possibly matching TRBD1 (6 bases). CDR3 length equals 15 residues. Between the trimmed V and J ends, which lost 11 bases and 3 bases, there was a span of 23 bases. CDR1 and CDR2 (germline): MNHNY, SVGAGI (reference sequence).

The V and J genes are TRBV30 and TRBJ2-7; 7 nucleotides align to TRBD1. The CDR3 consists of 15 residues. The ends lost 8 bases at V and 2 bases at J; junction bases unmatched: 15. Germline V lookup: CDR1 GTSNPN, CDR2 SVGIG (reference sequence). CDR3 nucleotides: TGTGCCCAGTCATGTTTTAGGGACAGCCCCTACGAGCAGTACTTC. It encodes CAQSCFRDSPYEQYF.

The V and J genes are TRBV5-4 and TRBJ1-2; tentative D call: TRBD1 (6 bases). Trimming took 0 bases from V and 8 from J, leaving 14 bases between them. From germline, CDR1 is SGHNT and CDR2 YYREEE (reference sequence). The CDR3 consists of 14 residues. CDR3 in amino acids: CASSLDRADRGYTF. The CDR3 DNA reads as TGTGCCAGCAGCTTGGACAGGGCTGACCGGGGCTACACCTTC.

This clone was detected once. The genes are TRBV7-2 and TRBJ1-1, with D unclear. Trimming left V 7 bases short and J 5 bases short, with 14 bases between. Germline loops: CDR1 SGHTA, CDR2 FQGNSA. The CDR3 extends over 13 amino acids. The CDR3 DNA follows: TGTGCCAGCACCCTGACGAAGGGAACTGAAGCTTTCTTT. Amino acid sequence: CASTLTKGTEAFF.

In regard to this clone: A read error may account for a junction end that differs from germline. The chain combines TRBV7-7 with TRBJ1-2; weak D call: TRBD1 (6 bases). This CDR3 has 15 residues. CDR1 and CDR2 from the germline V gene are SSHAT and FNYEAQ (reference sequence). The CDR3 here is CASSFVYRANYGYTF. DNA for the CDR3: TGTGCTAGCAGCTTTGTATACAGGGCTAACTATGGCTACACCTTC.

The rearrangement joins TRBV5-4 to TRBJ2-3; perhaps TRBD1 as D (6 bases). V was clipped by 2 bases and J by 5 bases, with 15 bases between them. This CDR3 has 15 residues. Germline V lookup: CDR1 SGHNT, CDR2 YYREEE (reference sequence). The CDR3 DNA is TGTGCCAGCAGCTTATTCTCCGGGGACAAAGATACGCAGTATTTT. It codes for CASSLFSGDKDTQYF.

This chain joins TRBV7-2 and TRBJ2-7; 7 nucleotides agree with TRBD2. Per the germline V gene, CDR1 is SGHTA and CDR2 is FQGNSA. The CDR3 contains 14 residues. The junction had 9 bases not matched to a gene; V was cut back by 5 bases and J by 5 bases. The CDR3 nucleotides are TGTGCCAGCAGCGCAGGCGGGGGTAGCAACGAGCAGTACTTC. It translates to CASSAGGGSNEQYF. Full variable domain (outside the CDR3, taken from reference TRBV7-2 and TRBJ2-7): GAGVSQSPSNKVTEKGKDVELRCDPISGHTALYWYRQSLGQGLEFLIYFQGNSAPDKSGLPSDRFSAERTGGSVSTLTIQRTQQEDSAVYLCASSAGGGSNEQYFGPGTRLTVT.